This T cell receptor beta chain was obtained from a study of cytomegalovirus exposure and HLA in healthy donors. PCR employed 60 Vbeta and 13 Jbeta primers. The protocol was immunoSEQ multiplex PCR, while the TCRdb copy is restricted to in-frame clones and leaves out a portion. The data contain approximately 120,000 clones, 81% of them singletons. This CDR3 has 15 residues. Germline assignment: CDR1 GTSNPN and CDR2 SVGIG (reference sequence). The V gene lost 7 bases and the J gene lost 0 bases, with 16 bases spanning the gap. The receptor was derived from a woman aged 25 to 45 in good health and CMV-seronegative. Sample: PBMCs. The rearrangement uses TRBV30 and TRBJ2-1; no reliable D call. This chain's CDR3 is CAYNSDHSSYNEQFF. CDR3 nucleotides: TGTGCCTACAACTCCGACCACAGCTCCTACAATGAGCAGTTCTTC.